This TCR beta chain was identified during a study of blood T cells in healthy people across ages. In the case of this clonotype: Its antigen is not identified. The germline gene is not matched at one end of the junction; a read error may be the cause.

CDR3 length: 13 amino acids. Study-level findings and limits: Roughly linear age-related decline in beta diversity appeared, significant by age around 38. Diversity figures based on one million T cells were deemed too low. There were more naive CD4+ cells and higher diversity in long-lived donors than in aged donors.

Sample-barcoded 5' priming and a J-beta primer mix drove a second PCR of roughly 6 to 12 cycles. TCRdb processed the 5' RACE reads anew with MiXCR; each CDR3 protein has one entry. The sample contains 1.8 million or so distinct CDR3 sequences, about 39% of which appear only once. The V call is TRBV12-3 or TRBV12-4, the J call TRBJ2-1; 7 nucleotides align to TRBD1. The TCR comes from a human donor in good health. Source material: blood. The CDR3 region is CANSPYRGNEQFF. The CDR3 region has the DNA TGTGCCAACAGTCCCTACAGGGGAAATGAGCAGTTCTTC.